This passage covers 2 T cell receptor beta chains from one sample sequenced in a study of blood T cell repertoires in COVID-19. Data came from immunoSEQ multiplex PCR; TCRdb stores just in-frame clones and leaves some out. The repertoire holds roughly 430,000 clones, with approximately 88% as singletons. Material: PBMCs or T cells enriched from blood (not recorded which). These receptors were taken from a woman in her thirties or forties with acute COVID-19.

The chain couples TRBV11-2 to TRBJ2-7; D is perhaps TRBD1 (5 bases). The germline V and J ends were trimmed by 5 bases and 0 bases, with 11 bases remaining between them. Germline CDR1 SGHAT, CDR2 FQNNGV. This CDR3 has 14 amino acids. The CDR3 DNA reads TGTGCCAGCAGCCGTCCGACAGTCTCCTACGAGCAGTACTTC. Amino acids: CASSRPTVSYEQYF. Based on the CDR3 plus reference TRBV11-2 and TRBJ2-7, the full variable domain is EAGVAQSPRYKIIEKRQSVAFWCNPISGHATLYWYQQILGQGPKLLIQFQNNGVVDDSQLPKDRFSAERLKGVDSTLKIQPAKLEDSAVYLCASSRPTVSYEQYFGPGTRLTVT.

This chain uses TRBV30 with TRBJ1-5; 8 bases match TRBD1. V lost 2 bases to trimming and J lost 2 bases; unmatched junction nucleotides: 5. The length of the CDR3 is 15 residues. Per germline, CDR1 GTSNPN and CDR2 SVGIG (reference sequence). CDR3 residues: CAWSPDRGGNQPQHF. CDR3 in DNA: TGTGCCTGGAGTCCCGACAGGGGAGGCAATCAGCCCCAGCATTTT.